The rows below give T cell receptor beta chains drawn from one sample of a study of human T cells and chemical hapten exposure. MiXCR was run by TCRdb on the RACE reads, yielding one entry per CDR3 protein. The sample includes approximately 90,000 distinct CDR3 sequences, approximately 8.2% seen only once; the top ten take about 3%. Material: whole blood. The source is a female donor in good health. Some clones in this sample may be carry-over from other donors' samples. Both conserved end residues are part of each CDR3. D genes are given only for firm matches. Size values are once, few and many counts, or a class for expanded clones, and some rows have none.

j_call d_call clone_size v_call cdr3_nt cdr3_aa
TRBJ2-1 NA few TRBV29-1 TGCAGCGTCAGGACTGGCGGATACAATGAGCAGTTCTTC CSVRTGGYNEQFF
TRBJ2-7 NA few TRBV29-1 TGCAGCGTTGGGAGGGACAGTTCCTACGAGCAGTACTTC CSVGRDSSYEQYF
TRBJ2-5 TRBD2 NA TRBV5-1 TGCGCCAGCAGCACCGGGACTAGCGGGAGTATCCGAGAGACCCAGTACTTC CASSTGTSGSIRETQYF
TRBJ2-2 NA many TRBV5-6 TGTGCCAGCAGCTTGACACAGGGACTAAACACCGGGGAGCTGTTTTTT CASSLTQGLNTGELFF
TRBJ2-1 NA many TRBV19 TGTGCCAGTAGTCTCTCCCGGACTGGGGAGCAGTTCTTC CASSLSRTGEQFF
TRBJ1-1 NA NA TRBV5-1 TGCGCCAGCAGCTTACGCCCGGGGCTGGACACTGAAGCTTTCTTT CASSLRPGLDTEAFF
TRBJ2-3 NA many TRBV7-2 TGTGCCAGCAGCTTAGTTGCAGATACGCAGTATTTT CASSLVADTQYF
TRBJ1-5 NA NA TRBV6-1 TGTGCCAGCAGTGAAGCGAGCTCCAGAGGGCAGCCCCAGCATTTT CASSEASSRGQPQHF
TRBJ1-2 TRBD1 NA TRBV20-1 TGCAGTGCTAGAGACGGACAGGAGGACGGCTACACCTTC CSARDGQEDGYTF
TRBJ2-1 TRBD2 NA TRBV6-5 TGTGCCAGCATCCCGCTAGCGGGAGGCCCTAATGAGCAGTTCTTC CASIPLAGGPNEQFF
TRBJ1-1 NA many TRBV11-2 TGTGCCAGCAGCAGGGACACGCAAGCTTTCTTT CASSRDTQAFF
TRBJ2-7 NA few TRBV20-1 TGCAGTGCACTCCGACTGAAATACTCCTACGAGCAGTACTTC CSALRLKYSYEQYF
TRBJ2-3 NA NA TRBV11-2 TGTGCCAGCAGCTTAGTGGCGGCCCGCACAGATACGCAGTATTTT CASSLVAARTDTQYF
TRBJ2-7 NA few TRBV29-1 TGCAGCGTTGTCCTATCCAGCTCCTACGAGCAGTACTTC CSVVLSSSYEQYF
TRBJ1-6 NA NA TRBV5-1 TGCGCCAGCAGCTACGGACGGGTGGGGAAAAATTCACCCCTCCACTTT CASSYGRVGKNSPLHF
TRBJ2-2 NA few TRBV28 TGTGCCAGCAGTTTAGGTAGCGGCCAAACCGGGGAGCTGTTTTTT CASSLGSGQTGELFF
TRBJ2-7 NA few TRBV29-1 TGCAGCGTTGGCCCGGGACTCAACTCCTACGAGCAGTACTTC CSVGPGLNSYEQYF
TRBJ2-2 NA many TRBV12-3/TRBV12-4 TGTGCCAGCAGTTTAGGTCAGGTCGACACCGGGGAGCTGTTTTTT CASSLGQVDTGELFF
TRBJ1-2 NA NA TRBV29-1 TGCAGCGTGGGAAGGACAGCCTATGGCTACACCTTC CSVGRTAYGYTF
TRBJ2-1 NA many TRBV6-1 TGTGCCAGCATGCGACAGAGCTCCTACAATGAGCAGTTCTTC CASMRQSSYNEQFF
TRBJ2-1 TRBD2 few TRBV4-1 TGCGCCAGCAACCAATGGGCTAGAGGGACTAGCGGGAGTTACAATGAGCAGTTCTTC CASNQWARGTSGSYNEQFF
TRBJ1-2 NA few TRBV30 TGTGCCTGGAAGGTCCCCGGTTATGGCTACACCTTC CAWKVPGYGYTF
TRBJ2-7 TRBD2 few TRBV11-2 TGTGCCAGCAGCCTTGGACTAGCGGGAAGGGAGCAGTACTTC CASSLGLAGREQYF
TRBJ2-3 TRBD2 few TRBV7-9 TGTGCCAGCAGCTTAAGCGGGGTGGGCCCAGATACGCAGTATTTT CASSLSGVGPDTQYF
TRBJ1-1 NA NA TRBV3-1 TGTGCCAGCAGCCGGTACCGTCAGGGAAGTCCTGAAGCTTTCTTT CASSRYRQGSPEAFF
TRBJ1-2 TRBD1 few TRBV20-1 TGCAGTGCTAGATCCTCGGGACAGTATGGCTACACCTTC CSARSSGQYGYTF
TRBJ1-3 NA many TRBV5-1 TGCGCCAGCAGCTTGGGTCAGGGGAACTCTGGAAACACCATATATTTT CASSLGQGNSGNTIYF
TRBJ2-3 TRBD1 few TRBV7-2 TGTGCCAGCAGCGGGACAGGGGTGGCAGATACGCAGTATTTT CASSGTGVADTQYF
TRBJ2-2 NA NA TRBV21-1 TGTGCCAGCAGCCCAAATCGGGACAGGGACCCAAGTACGACCGGGGAGCTGTTTTTT CASSPNRDRDPSTTGELFF
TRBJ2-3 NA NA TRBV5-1 TGCGCCAGCAGCTCGGAGGGGCGAGGAGATACGCAGTATTTT CASSSEGRGDTQYF
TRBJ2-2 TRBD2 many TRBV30 TGTGCCTGGAGTGTAGGCGGGAGGAACACCGGGGAGCTGTTTTTT CAWSVGGRNTGELFF
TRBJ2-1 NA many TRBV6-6 TGTGCCAGCAGTGTGGACTATACCTCCAATGAGCAGTTCTTC CASSVDYTSNEQFF
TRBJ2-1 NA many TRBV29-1 TGCAGCGTTGAGGTCCCCCTGGGAAATGAGCAGTTCTTC CSVEVPLGNEQFF